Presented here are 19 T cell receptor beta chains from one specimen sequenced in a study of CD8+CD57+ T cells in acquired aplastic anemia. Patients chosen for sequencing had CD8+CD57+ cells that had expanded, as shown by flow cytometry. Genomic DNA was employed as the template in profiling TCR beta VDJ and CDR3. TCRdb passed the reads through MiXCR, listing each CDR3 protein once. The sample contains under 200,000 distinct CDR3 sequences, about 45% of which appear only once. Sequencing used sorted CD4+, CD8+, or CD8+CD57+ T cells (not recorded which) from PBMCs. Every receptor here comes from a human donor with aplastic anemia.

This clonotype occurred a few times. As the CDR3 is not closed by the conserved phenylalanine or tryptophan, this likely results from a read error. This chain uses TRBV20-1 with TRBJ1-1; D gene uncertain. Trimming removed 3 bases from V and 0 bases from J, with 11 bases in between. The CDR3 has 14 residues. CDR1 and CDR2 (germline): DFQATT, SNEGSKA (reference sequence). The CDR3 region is CSASVISLNTEAFS. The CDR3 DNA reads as TGCAGTGCTAGTGTGATCAGCCTGAACACTGAAGCTTTCTCT.

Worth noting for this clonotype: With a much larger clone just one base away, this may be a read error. CDR3 DNA: TGCGCCAGCAGCCCATACAGGGGCCCAGATACGCGGTATTTT. Its protein product is CASSPYRGPDTRYF. The gene calls are TRBV5-1 and TRBJ2-3; 7 bases are a match to TRBD1. Germline loops: CDR1 SGHRS, CDR2 YFSETQ. The CDR3 totals 14 residues.

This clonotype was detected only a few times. CDR3: CAISEPPDGEGEKLFF. In nucleotides, the CDR3 is TGTGCCATCAGTGAACCTCCGGACGGGGAGGGTGAAAAACTGTTTTTT. The chain has TRBV10-3 and TRBJ1-4; no reliable D call. The germline V gene encodes CDR1 ENHRY and CDR2 SYGVKD. This CDR3 is 16 amino acids long. V lost 3 bases, J lost 7 bases, and 18 bases lay in between.

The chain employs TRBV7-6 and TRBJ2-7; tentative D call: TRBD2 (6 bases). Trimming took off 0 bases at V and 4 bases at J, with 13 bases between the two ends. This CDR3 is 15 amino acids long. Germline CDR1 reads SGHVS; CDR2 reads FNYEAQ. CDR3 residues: CASSLAGGERYEQYF. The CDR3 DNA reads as TGTGCCAGCAGCTTAGCGGGCGGGGAGCGGTACGAGCAGTACTTC.

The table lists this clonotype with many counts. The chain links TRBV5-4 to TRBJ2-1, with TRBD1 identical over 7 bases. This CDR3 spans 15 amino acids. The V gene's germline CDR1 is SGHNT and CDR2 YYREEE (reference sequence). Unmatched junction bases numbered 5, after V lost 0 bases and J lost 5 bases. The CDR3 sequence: CASSLATGWHNEQFF. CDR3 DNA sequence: TGTGCCAGCAGCTTGGCGACAGGGTGGCACAATGAGCAGTTCTTC.

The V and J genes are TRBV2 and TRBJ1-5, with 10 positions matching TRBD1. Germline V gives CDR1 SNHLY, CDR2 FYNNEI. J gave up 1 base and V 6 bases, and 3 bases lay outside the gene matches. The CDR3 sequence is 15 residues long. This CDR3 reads CASSRQGASNQPQHF. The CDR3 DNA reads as TGTGCCAGCAGCCGACAGGGGGCGAGCAATCAGCCCCAGCATTTT.

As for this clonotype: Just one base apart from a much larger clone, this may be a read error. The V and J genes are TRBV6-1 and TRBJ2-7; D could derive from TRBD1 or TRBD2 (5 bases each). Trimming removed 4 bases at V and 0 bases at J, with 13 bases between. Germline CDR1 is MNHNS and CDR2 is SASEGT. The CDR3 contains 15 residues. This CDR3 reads CASSGGPSNSYEQYF. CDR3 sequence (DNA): TGTGCCAGCAGTGGGGGACCGTCGAACTCCTACGAGCAGTACTTC.

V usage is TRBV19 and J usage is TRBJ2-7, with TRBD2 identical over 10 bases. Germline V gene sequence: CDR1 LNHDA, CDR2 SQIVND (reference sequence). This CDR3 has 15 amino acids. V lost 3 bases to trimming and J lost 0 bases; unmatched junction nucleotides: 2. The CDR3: CASSIRTSGSYEQYF. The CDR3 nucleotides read TGTGCCAGTAGTATTCGGACTAGCGGCTCCTACGAGCAGTACTTC.

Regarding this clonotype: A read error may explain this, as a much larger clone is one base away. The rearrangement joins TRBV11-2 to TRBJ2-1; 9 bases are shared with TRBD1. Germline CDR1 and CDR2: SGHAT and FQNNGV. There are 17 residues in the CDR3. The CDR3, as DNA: TGTGCCAGCAGCTCGCTCGCCGGGACAGGGACATCTTATGAGCAGCTCTTC. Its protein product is CASSSLAGTGTSYEQLF. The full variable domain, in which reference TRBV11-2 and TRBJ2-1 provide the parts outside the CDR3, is EAGVAQSPRYKIIEKRQSVAFWCNPISGHATLYWYQQILGQGPKLLIQFQNNGVVDDSQLPKDRFSAERLKGVDSTLKIQPAKLEDSAVYLCASSSLAGTGTSYEQLFGPGTRLTVL.

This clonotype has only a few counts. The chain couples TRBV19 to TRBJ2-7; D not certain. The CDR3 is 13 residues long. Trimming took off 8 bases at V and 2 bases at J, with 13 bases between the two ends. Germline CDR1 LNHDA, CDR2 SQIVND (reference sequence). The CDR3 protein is CASSAAEPYEQYF. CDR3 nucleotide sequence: TGTGCCAGTTCGGCGGCTGAGCCCTACGAGCAGTACTTC.

CDR3 in DNA: TGCAGTGCTAGATCGGAGTCCTATGGCTACACCTTC. It specifies CSARSESYGYTF. The chain uses TRBV20-1 and TRBJ1-2; no clear D. CDR3 length: 12 amino acids. CDR1 and CDR2 from the germline V gene are DFQATT and SNEGSKA (reference sequence). The V end lost 2 bases, the J end lost 4 bases, and 8 bases lay between the germline ends.

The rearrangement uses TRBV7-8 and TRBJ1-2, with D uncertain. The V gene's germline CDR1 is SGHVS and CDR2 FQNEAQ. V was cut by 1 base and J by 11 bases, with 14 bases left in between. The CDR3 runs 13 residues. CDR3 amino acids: CASSLGVSSKYTF. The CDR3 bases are TGTGCCAGCAGCTTAGGGGTGTCGAGCAAATACACCTTC. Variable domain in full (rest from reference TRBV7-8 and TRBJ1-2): GAGVSQSPRYKVAKRGQDVALRCDPISGHVSLFWYQQALGQGPEFLTYFQNEAQLDKSGLPSDRFFAERPEGSVSTLKIQRTQQEDSAVYLCASSLGVSSKYTFGSGTRLTVV.

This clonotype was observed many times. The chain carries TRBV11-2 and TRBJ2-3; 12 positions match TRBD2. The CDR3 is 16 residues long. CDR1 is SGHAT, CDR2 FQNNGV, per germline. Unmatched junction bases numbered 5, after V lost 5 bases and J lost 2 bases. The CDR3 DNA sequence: TGTGCCAGCAGCCCGCTAGCGGGAGGGTACACAGATACGCAGTATTTT. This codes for CASSPLAGGYTDTQYF.

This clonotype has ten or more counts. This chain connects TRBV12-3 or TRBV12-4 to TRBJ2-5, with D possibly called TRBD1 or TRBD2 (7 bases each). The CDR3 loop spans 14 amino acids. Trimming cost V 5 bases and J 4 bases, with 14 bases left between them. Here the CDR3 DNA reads TGTGCCAGCAGTATCAGGGGGGGCTTAGAGACCCAGTACTTC. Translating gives CASSIRGGLETQYF.

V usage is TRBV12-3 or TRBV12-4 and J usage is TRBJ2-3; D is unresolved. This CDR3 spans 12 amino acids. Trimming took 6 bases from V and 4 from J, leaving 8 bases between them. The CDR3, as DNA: TGTGCCAGCAGCCATAAGTCAGATACGCAGTATTTT. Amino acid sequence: CASSHKSDTQYF.

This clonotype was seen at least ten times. DNA of the CDR3: TGTGCCAGCAGCTTTCACGCGGGGTTAGAGGAAAAACTGTTTTTT. This gives the protein CASSFHAGLEEKLFF. The chain joins TRBV7-9 to TRBJ1-4, with D unresolved. Trimming took 3 bases from V and 8 from J, leaving 16 bases between them. This CDR3 region has 15 residues. Germline CDR1 and CDR2: SEHNR and FQNEAQ (reference sequence).

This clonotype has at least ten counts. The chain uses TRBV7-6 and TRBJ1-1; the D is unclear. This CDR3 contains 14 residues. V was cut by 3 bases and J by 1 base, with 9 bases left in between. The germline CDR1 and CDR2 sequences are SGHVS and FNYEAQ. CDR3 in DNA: TGTGCCAGCAGCTTGGGATCAGGGAACACTGAAGCTTTCTTT. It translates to CASSLGSGNTEAFF.

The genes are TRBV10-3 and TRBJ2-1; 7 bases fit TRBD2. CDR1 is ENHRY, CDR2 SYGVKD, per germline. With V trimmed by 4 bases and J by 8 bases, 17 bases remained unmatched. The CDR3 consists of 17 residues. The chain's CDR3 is CAISGSSSLAGRDEQFF. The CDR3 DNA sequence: TGTGCCATCAGTGGATCCAGCAGCTTAGCGGGTAGAGATGAGCAGTTCTTC.

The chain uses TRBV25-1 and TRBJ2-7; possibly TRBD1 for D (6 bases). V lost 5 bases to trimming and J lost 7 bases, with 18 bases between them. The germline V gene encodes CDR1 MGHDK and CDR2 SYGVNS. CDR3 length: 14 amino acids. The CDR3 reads CASSHERTVNEQYF. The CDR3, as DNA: TGTGCCAGCAGTCACGAACGGACAGTGAATGAGCAGTACTTC.